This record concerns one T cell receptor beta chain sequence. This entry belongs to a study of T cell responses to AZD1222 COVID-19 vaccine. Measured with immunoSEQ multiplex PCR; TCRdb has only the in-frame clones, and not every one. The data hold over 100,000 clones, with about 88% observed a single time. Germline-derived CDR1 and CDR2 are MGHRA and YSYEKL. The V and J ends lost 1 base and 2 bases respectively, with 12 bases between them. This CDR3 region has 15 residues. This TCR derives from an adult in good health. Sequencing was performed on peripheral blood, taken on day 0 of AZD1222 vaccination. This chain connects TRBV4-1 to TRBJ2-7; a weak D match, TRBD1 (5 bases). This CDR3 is CASSQGRQGPYEQYF. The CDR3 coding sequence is TGCGCCAGCAGCCAAGGACGGCAGGGCCCCTACGAGCAGTACTTC.